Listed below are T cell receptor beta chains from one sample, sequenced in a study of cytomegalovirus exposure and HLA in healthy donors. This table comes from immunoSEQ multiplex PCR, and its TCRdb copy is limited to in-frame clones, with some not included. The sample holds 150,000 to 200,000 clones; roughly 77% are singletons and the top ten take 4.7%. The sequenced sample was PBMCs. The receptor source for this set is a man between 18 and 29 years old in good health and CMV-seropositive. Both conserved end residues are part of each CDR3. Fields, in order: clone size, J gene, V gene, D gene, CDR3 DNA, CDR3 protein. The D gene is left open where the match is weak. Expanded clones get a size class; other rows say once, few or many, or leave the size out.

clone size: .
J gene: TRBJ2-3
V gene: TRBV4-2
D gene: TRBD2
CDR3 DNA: TGTGCCAGCAGCCAAAGACTAGCGGGGGCGAATACGCAGTATTTT
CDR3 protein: CASSQRLAGANTQYF

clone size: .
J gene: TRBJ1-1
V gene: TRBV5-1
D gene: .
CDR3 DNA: TGCGCCAGCAGCTTAAGGAACAGCAACACTGAAGCTTTCTTT
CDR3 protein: CASSLRNSNTEAFF

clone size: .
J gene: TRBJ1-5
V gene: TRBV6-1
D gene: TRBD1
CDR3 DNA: TGTGCCTCAGGTCGGGACAGGGGCAATCAGCCCCAGCATTTT
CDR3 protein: CASGRDRGNQPQHF

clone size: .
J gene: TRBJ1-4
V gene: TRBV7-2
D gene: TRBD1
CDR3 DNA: TGTGCCAGCAGCTTTGGGGACAGGGGTTATGAAAAACTGTTTTTT
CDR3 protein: CASSFGDRGYEKLFF

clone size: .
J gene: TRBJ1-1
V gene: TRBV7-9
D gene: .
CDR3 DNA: TGTGCCAGCAGCTCGGACAAGAACACTGAAGCTTTCTTT
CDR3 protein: CASSSDKNTEAFF

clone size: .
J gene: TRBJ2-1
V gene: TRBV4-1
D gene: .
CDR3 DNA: TGCGCCAGCAGCCGGCTTATAGGGGTTAGCTCCTACAATGAGCAGTTCTTC
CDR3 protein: CASSRLIGVSSYNEQFF

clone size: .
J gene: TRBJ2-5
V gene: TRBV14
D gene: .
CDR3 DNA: TGTGCCAGCAGCCACAGGGTACAAGAGACCCAGTACTTC
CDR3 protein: CASSHRVQETQYF

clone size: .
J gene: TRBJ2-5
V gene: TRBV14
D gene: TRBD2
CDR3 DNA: TGTGCCAGCAGCCAAGCGGTCCTAGCGGCAGAGACCCAGTACTTC
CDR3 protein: CASSQAVLAAETQYF

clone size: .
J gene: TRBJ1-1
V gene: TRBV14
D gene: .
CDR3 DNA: TGTGCCAGCAGCCAAGATCACACGGAAGCTTTCTTT
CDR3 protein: CASSQDHTEAFF

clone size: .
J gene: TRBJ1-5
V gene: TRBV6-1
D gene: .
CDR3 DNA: TGTGCCAGCAGTGAAGGTAGGCCCCAGCATTTT
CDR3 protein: CASSEGRPQHF

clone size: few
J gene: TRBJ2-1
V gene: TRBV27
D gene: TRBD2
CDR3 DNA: TGTGCCAGCAGTCCCCAAGCGGGGTCCTACAATGAGCAGTTCTTC
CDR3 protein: CASSPQAGSYNEQFF